The T cell receptor (beta chain) under discussion was sequenced for a study of OX40 agonist ivuxolimab in advanced cancers. Study-wide context: Patients received intravenous ivuxolimab every 2 weeks at 0.01 to 10 mg/kg. Three patients had partial responses: one hepatocellular carcinoma, two cutaneous melanoma. Study observations and caveats: At 0.1 to 3.0 mg/kg and by week 6, CD4+ and CD8+ T cells in the blood had expanded clonally. Which antigen the expanded peripheral T cells recognized is unknown.

This clone was observed once. What it binds is not known. Only in-frame clones appear in the TCRdb table, and some are missing; sequencing was by immunoSEQ multiplex PCR. The table has tens of thousands of clones, approximately 91% seen once. The CDR3 spans 16 residues. V was pared by 3 bases and J by 9 bases, with 9 bases of the junction left unmatched. Per the germline V gene, CDR1 is MNHNS and CDR2 is SASEGT. This chain links TRBV6-1 with TRBJ2-2, with 11 bases identical to TRBD2. The sequence was obtained from an adult with an advanced solid tumor such as melanoma, head and neck, liver or kidney cancer. Sample: CD4+ or CD8+ T cells sorted from blood, taken in a trial of the OX40 agonist ivuxolimab. The CDR3 spells CASSDRLAGTHRELFF. CDR3 coding DNA: TGTGCCAGCAGTGACCGACTAGCGGGAACCCACCGGGAGCTGTTTTTT.